Listed here is a single TCR beta chain. Sequenced by immunoSEQ multiplex PCR; TCRdb stores in-frame clones only, minus some. The sample holds about 160,000 clones; about 94% are singletons and the top ten take less than 15%. The data originate from a study of control samples from healthy donors and cancer patients. The V gene lost 3 bases and the J gene lost 4 bases, with 12 bases spanning the gap. This CDR3 is built from 15 residues. Germline V gene data show CDR1 as SNHLY and CDR2 as FYNNEI. Sequencing was carried out using PBMCs. V usage is TRBV2 and J usage is TRBJ2-2, with D possibly TRBD1 on 6 matching bases. The TCR sequence derives from a man between 60 and 75 years old with colorectal cancer. The CDR3 region has the DNA TGTGCCAGCAGTGACCGCCAGGGGAGCACCGGGGAGCTGTTTTTT. This codes for CASSDRQGSTGELFF.